This TCR beta chain stems from a study of monozygotic twins with inflammatory bowel disease. Findings and caveats of the study: Repertoire likeness was no different across concordant and discordant twins, perhaps owing to restricted power.

Whole-blood total RNA was extracted without T cell sorting. TCRdb re-analyzed the 5' RACE reads; it lists each CDR3 protein once, without DNA. The ten top clones account for 2%, within a sample of 300,000 to 350,000 distinct CDR3 sequences. The CDR3 has 14 amino acids. Germline lookup yields CDR1 LGHNA and CDR2 YNFKEQ. In regard to this clonotype: Its specificity is unknown.

The source is a human donor with ulcerative colitis or Crohn's disease, or a healthy co-twin of an affected twin (not recorded which). Specimen: blood. This sequence joins TRBV4-2 and TRBJ1-3. This chain's CDR3 is CASSPRWSGNTIYF.